This T cell receptor beta chain was sequenced during a study of a mutant IDH1 vaccine in newly diagnosed glioma. Points from the study as a whole: Vaccine-induced immune responses occurred in more than 80% of patients.

The CDR3 loop spans 16 amino acids. Germline CDR1 reads MGHRA; CDR2 reads YSYEKL. With V trimmed by 4 bases and J by 4 bases, 12 bases remained unmatched. Here immunoSEQ multiplex PCR was the method, and the copy in TCRdb shows in-frame clones only, minus some. The repertoire has 75,000 to 85,000 clones, roughly nine tenths of them found once; the top ten carry about 0.61%. Sample time point: week 5, during vaccination. The content of each vaccine dose was 300 ug of mutant IDH1 20-mer peptide, and topical imiquimod accompanied it. As to this clone: Its antigen is unknown.

The source was PBMCs, collected from a glioma patient whose treatment included an IDH1 peptide vaccine. The chain joins TRBV4-1 to TRBJ2-7, with 8 nucleotides matching TRBD1. This clonotype was sampled from a woman aged 50 to 65 with glioma. The CDR3 is CASSPMPRDRRYEQYF. The CDR3 DNA sequence: TGCGCCAGCAGCCCGATGCCCCGGGACAGGCGATACGAGCAGTACTTC.